This T cell receptor (beta chain) was identified during a study of immune heterogeneity within non-small cell lung tumors. Genomic DNA from bulk tumor acted as the template, and 600 ng was loaded per sample. Spaced far apart, several biopsies were taken from each primary tumor during surgery. Patients underwent curative surgery for non-small cell lung cancer (untreated and newly diagnosed). In a multiplex PCR, 32 V and 13 J primers amplified TCR beta CDR3. In TCRdb, the multiplex PCR reads were re-called with MiXCR into one record per CDR3 protein. The data contain around 9,600 distinct CDR3 sequences, roughly 32% of them seen just once; the ten biggest clones take up approximately 11%. This clonotype is medium-sized by share. This sequence was found in a man aged 55 to 70 with non-small cell lung cancer. The sample comprised lung tumor tissue.

In nucleotides, the CDR3 is TGTGCCAGCAGTGCGGGTGCGGGGCCAAATCAGCCCCAGCATTTT. Encoded protein: CASSAGAGPNQPQHF. The V call is TRBV6-1, the J call TRBJ1-5; D perhaps matches TRBD1 (5 bases). The germline gives CDR1 MNHNS, CDR2 SASEGT. The ends were cut back, 4 bases at V and 4 bases at J, with 14 bases in the middle. The CDR3 runs to 15 residues.